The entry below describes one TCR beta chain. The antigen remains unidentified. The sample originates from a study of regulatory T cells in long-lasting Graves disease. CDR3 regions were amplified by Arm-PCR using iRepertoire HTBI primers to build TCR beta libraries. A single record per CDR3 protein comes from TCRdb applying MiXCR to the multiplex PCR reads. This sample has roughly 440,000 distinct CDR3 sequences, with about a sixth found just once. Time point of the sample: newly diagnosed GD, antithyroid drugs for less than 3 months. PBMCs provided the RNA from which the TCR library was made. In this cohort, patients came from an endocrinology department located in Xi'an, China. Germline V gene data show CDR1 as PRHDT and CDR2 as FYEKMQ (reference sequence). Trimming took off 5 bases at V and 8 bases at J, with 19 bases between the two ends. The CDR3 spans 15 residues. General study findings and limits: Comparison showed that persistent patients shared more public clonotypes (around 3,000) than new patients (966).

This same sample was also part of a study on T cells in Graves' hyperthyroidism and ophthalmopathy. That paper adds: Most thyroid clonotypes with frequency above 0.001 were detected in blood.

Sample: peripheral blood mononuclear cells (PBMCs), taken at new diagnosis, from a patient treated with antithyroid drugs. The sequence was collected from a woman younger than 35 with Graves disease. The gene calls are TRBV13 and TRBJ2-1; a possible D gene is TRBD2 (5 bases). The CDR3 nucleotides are TGTGCCAGCAGCCCAAGAGGGAGAGGTAGCGATGAGCAGTTCTTC. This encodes CASSPRGRGSDEQFF.